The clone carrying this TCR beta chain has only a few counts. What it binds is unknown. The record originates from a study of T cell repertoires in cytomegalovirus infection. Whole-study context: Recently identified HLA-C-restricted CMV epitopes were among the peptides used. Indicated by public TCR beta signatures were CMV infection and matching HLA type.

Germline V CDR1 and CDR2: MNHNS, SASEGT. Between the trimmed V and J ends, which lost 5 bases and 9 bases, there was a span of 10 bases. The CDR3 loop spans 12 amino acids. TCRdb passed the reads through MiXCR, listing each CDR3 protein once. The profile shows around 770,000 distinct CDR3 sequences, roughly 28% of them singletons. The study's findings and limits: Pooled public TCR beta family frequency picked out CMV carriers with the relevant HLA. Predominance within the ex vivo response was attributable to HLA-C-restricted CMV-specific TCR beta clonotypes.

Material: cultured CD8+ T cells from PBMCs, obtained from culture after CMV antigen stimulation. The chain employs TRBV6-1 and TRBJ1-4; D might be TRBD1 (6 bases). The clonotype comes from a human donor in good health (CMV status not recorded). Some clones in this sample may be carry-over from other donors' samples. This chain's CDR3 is CASSPGDQKLFF. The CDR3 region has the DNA TGTGCCAGCAGTCCAGGGGATCAAAAACTGTTTTTT.